What follows are 19 T cell receptor beta chains derived from one specimen sequenced in a study of response to subunit inactivated influenza vaccine. TCRdb fed the RT-PCR reads into MiXCR, producing one record per CDR3 protein. Of approximately 480,000 distinct CDR3 sequences in the sample, 11% were seen once. The source material was PBMCs from blood, sampled 40 to 50 days after vaccination. The origin of the receptors is a man aged 45-60 years who received an inactivated influenza vaccine.

The chain carries TRBV4-1 and TRBJ1-2; 7 bases align to TRBD1. V trimming: 5 bases; J trimming: 1 base; junction bases outside the gene matches: 4. Germline CDR1 MGHRA, CDR2 YSYEKL. CDR3 length: 14 residues. CDR3 in DNA: TGCGCCAGCAGCTTCGGGACAGATAACTATGGCTACACCTTC. It specifies CASSFGTDNYGYTF.

The rearrangement links TRBV5-5 to TRBJ2-7; 10 nucleotides align to TRBD2. In germline, CDR1 is SGHKS, CDR2 YYEKEE (reference sequence). The V and J ends lost 3 bases and 3 bases, in that order; junction bases with no gene match: 9. There are 16 residues in the CDR3. CDR3 loop: CASSSAQRGGLYEQYF. CDR3 DNA sequence: TGTGCCAGCAGCTCAGCCCAGCGGGGGGGCCTCTACGAGCAGTACTTC.

The chain uses TRBV29-1 and TRBJ2-3, with 11 positions matching TRBD2. V lost 6 bases, J lost 1 base, and 12 bases stayed unmatched. CDR1 and CDR2 (germline): SQVTM, ANQGSEA. This CDR3 has 17 amino acids. The CDR3 DNA reads as TGCAGCGTCGCACTATGGGGACTAGCGGAGGGCACAGATACGCAGTATTTT. Translation gives CSVALWGLAEGTDTQYF.

The sample holds a few counts of this clonotype. V and J are TRBV12-3 or TRBV12-4 and TRBJ2-7, with D hard to call. Trimming shortened V by 5 bases and J by 0 bases, and 8 bases separated the two germline ends. The CDR3 has 13 residues. For the CDR3, the DNA is TGTGCCAGCAGTGCAGACCTCTCCTACGAGCAGTACTTC. Translation gives CASSADLSYEQYF.

This clonotype was recorded a few times. V is TRBV5-1 and J is TRBJ2-2; possible D gene TRBD1, 6 bases. Trimming pared 4 bases from V and 0 bases from J, leaving 16 bases between. Germline CDR1 SGHRS, CDR2 YFSETQ. CDR3 length: 17 amino acids. The CDR3 DNA follows: TGCGCCAGCAGCATGTGGGGCAGGGGCGCGAACACCGGGGAGCTGTTTTTT. Translated: CASSMWGRGANTGELFF. Filled out from reference TRBV5-1 and TRBJ2-2, the complete variable domain reads KAGVTQTPRYLIKTRGQQVTLSCSPISGHRSVSWYQQTPGQGLQFLFEYFSETQRNKGNFPGRFSGRQFSNSRSEMNVSTLELGDSALYLCASSMWGRGANTGELFFGEGSRLTVL.

Turning to this clonotype: At one end the junction does not follow the germline gene, possibly because of a read error. The chain joins TRBV9 to TRBJ2-3; 11 bases fit TRBD2. Germline V gives CDR1 SGDLS, CDR2 YYNGEE. The CDR3 spans 16 residues. The CDR3 loop is CASSARLAGRPADTDF. CDR3 nucleotides: TGTGCCAGCAGCGCCAGACTAGCGGGGAGGCCCGCTGACACGGATTTT.

The chain is built from TRBV12-3 or TRBV12-4 and TRBJ1-5; possibly TRBD1 for D (5 bases). This CDR3 has 14 amino acids. Trimming removed 4 bases from V and 3 bases from J, with 10 bases in between. The CDR3 DNA is TGTGCCAGCAGTTATGACAGCAACAATCAGCCCCAGCATTTT. Protein product: CASSYDSNNQPQHF.

This clonotype was seen only a few times. The J gene is TRBJ2-7, the V gene TRBV10-3; D is unresolved. V lost 2 bases, J lost 0 bases, and 14 bases lay in between. Per the germline V gene, CDR1 is ENHRY and CDR2 is SYGVKD. The CDR3 spans 16 residues. CDR3 loop: CAISEVVKGPSYEQYF. The CDR3 bases are TGTGCCATCAGTGAGGTAGTAAAGGGCCCCTCCTACGAGCAGTACTTC.

This clonotype showed up just a few times. The chain is built from TRBV12-3 or TRBV12-4 and TRBJ2-7; possible D gene TRBD1, 6 bases. The CDR3 is 15 residues long. V lost 5 bases to trimming and J lost 2 bases, with 16 bases between them. The CDR3 sequence: CASSRGQLGAYEQYF. The DNA of the CDR3 is TGTGCCAGCAGTCGAGGACAGTTAGGGGCCTACGAGCAGTACTTC.

V is TRBV10-3 and J is TRBJ2-5, with TRBD1 matching 8 bases. The V and J ends lost 6 bases and 5 bases, in that order; junction bases with no gene match: 8. The V gene's germline CDR1 is ENHRY and CDR2 SYGVKD. This CDR3 has 14 amino acids. In DNA form, the CDR3 reads TGTGCCATCAGAGGACAGGGATCATGGGAGACCCAGTACTTC. Amino acid sequence: CAIRGQGSWETQYF.

This clonotype occurred a few times. The V call is TRBV29-1, the J call TRBJ1-2; D perhaps matches TRBD1 (5 bases). V lost 0 bases, J lost 7 bases, and 15 bases lay in between. Germline V CDR1 and CDR2: SQVTM, ANQGSEA. The CDR3 has 14 amino acids. The CDR3 DNA is TGCAGCGTTGAAGAATTCGCGACAGCCACTGGCTACACCTTC. It specifies CSVEEFATATGYTF.

As for this clonotype: Germline and junction disagree at one end, which may indicate a read error. The chain uses TRBV5-1 and TRBJ2-7; TRBD1 matches 7 bases. The CDR3 extends over 16 amino acids. From germline, CDR1 is SGHRS and CDR2 YFSETQ. The CDR3 DNA reads TGCGCCAGCAGCTTGGCGGAGACAGGGACGTCCTGCGAGCAGTACTTC. Residues: CASSLAETGTSCEQYF.

This sequence joins TRBV28 and TRBJ2-3, with a tentative D call TRBD2 (6 bases). Trimming pared 3 bases from V and 6 bases from J, leaving 16 bases between. The germline V gene has CDR1 MDHEN and CDR2 SYDVKM. This CDR3 contains 15 residues. The CDR3 DNA is TGTGCCAGCAGTTTGACGACTAGGACCGGGGATACGCAGTATTTT. Translating it yields CASSLTTRTGDTQYF. The entire variable domain, with the rest obtained from reference TRBV28 and TRBJ2-3, is as follows: DVKVTQSSRYLVKRTGEKVFLECVQDMDHENMFWYRQDPGLGLRLIYFSYDVKMKEKGDIPEGYSVSREKKERFSLILESASTNQTSMYLCASSLTTRTGDTQYFGPGTRLTVL.

This clonotype counts as medium-sized. The chain couples TRBV29-1 to TRBJ1-5, with D perhaps TRBD1 (5 bases). CDR3 length: 13 residues. The V gene lost 5 bases and the J gene lost 4 bases, with 12 bases spanning the gap. The germline CDR1 and CDR2 sequences are SQVTM and ANQGSEA. CDR3 region: CSVTTGGNQPQHF. In DNA, the CDR3 is TGCAGCGTTACAACAGGTGGGAATCAGCCCCAGCATTTT.

This rearrangement joins TRBV18 to TRBJ2-1, with 11 bases lining up with TRBD2. Per germline, CDR1 KGHSH and CDR2 LQKENI. The length of the CDR3 is 16 residues. V gave up 0 bases and J gave up 4 bases; unmatched junction bases: 2. CDR3 coding DNA: TGTGCCAGCTCACCACCGGGACTAGCGGATTACAATGAGCAGTTCTTC. Translating it yields CASSPPGLADYNEQFF.

This clonotype was seen repeatedly, ten times or more. V usage is TRBV10-2 and J usage is TRBJ2-5; 8 nucleotides agree with TRBD1. The CDR3 has 16 residues. Germline CDR1 and CDR2: WSHSY and SAAADI. V lost 4 bases and J lost 3; bases outside the gene matches: 10. CDR3 loop: CASSVGRGLSKETQYF. The DNA of the CDR3 is TGCGCCAGCAGTGTTGGCAGGGGGCTAAGTAAAGAGACCCAGTACTTC.

This clonotype occurred many times. The chain is built from TRBV5-1 and TRBJ2-7, with D unresolved. The CDR3 contains 14 residues. CDR1 is SGHRS and CDR2 is YFSETQ in the germline V gene. V lost 0 bases and J 7 bases, leaving 14 bases between the germline ends. CDR3 sequence (DNA): TGCGCCAGCAGCTTGGCCCTGGTTGACGGTGAGCAGTACTTC. It translates to CASSLALVDGEQYF.

V is TRBV4-3 and J is TRBJ2-3; D is uncertain. CDR3 length: 11 amino acids. The germline CDR1 and CDR2 sequences are LGHNA and YSLEER. The V gene lost 0 bases and the J gene lost 11 bases, with 6 bases spanning the gap. Here the CDR3 reads CASSQERRQYF. As DNA, the CDR3 is TGCGCCAGCAGCCAAGAAAGGAGGCAGTATTTT.

The chain uses TRBV11-2 and TRBJ2-3; weak D call: TRBD1 (5 bases). Trimming took off 1 base at V and 4 bases at J, with 12 bases between the two ends. This CDR3 contains 15 residues. Germline assignment: CDR1 SGHAT and CDR2 FQNNGV. CDR3 sequence reads: CASSLVYDSADTQYF. Here the CDR3 DNA reads TGTGCCAGCAGCTTAGTCTACGACAGCGCAGATACGCAGTATTTT. Full variable domain (missing parts from reference TRBV11-2 and TRBJ2-3): EAGVAQSPRYKIIEKRQSVAFWCNPISGHATLYWYQQILGQGPKLLIQFQNNGVVDDSQLPKDRFSAERLKGVDSTLKIQPAKLEDSAVYLCASSLVYDSADTQYFGPGTRLTVL.